This T cell receptor (beta chain) is from a study of vaccination effects on CD4 cells after COVID-19. Study details: It was two doses of either the BNT162b2 or mRNA-1273 vaccine that participants received.

The V end was cut by 0 bases, the J end by 6 bases, with 18 bases between. Germline loops: CDR1 SNHLY, CDR2 FYNNEI. This CDR3 contains 16 residues. Expansion with viral peptide pools was applied to antigen-specific CD4+ T cells by the ViraFEST assay prior to sequencing. When around 10 days of culture had elapsed, CD4+ T cells were isolated. Nucleocapsid antibody tests were negative, and the vaccine recipients had no prior SARS-CoV-2 infection. IL-2 medium was substituted for half the medium on days 3 and 7. The method was immunoSEQ multiplex PCR; TCRdb's version includes in-frame clones alone and lacks a portion of them. Of 40,000 to 50,000 clones listed, roughly two thirds are singletons. Study results and limitations: In the late period after vaccination, infection- and vaccine-induced clones contracted markedly. Early post-infection timepoints were missing from the study, which also had few convalescent patients.

To note about this clone: Its target is not known.

The receptor was isolated from a human donor who received a COVID-19 vaccine. The chain joins TRBV2 to TRBJ2-7; D perhaps matches TRBD2 (5 bases). The source material was CD4+ T cells from PBMCs cultured with HCoV-OC43 spike peptides, sampled before COVID-19 vaccination. The subset is: HCoV-OC43 spike overlapping peptide pool stimulation. This CDR3 is CASSEALSAGRVEQYF. As DNA, the CDR3 is TGTGCCAGCAGTGAAGCGCTTTCCGCGGGCCGGGTCGAGCAGTACTTC.